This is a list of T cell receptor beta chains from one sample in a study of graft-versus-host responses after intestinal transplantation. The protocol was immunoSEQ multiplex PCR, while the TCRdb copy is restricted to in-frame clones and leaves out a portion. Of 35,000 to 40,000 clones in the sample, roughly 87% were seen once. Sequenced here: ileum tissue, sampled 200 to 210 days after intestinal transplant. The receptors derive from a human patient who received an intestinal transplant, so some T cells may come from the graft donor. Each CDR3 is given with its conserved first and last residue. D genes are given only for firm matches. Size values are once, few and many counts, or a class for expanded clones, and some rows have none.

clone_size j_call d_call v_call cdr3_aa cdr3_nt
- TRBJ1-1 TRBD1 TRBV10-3 CAILRGTGGYEAFF TGTGCCATCCTCCGCGGGACAGGGGGCTATGAAGCTTTCTTT
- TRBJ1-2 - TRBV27 CASRDTNRVYYTF TGTGCCAGCAGGGACACAAACAGGGTATACTACACCTTC
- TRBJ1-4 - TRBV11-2 CASSLYPNGEKLFF TGTGCCAGCAGCTTATACCCAAACGGGGAAAAACTGTTTTTT
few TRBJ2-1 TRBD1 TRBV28 CASSSQGAADYNEQFF TGTGCCAGCAGTTCCCAGGGGGCCGCGGACTACAATGAGCAGTTCTTC
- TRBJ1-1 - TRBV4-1 CASGLGFGNTEAFF TGCGCCAGCGGGTTGGGGTTTGGAAACACTGAAGCTTTCTTT
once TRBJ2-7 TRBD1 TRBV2 CASSELGQGPYEQYF TGTGCCAGCAGTGAATTGGGACAGGGCCCCTACGAGCAGTACTTC
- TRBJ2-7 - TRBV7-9 CASSSKWGHYEQYF TGTGCCAGCAGCTCGAAGTGGGGCCACTACGAGCAGTACTTC
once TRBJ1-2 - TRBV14 CASSQQVQPDYGYTF TGTGCCAGCAGCCAACAAGTACAGCCAGACTATGGCTACACCTTC
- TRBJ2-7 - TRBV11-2 CASSPWTASYEQYF TGTGCCAGCAGCCCCTGGACGGCTTCCTACGAGCAGTACTTC
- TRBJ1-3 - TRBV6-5 CASSYSGGNTIYF TGTGCCAGCAGTTACTCAGGCGGAAACACCATATATTTT
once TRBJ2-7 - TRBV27 CASSLGRSPPLYEQYF TGTGCCAGCAGTTTAGGGCGGAGTCCCCCCCTCTACGAGCAGTACTTC
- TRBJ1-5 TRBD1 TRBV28 CASSLDIGDRYPPQHF TGTGCCAGCAGTTTAGACATTGGGGACAGGTATCCGCCCCAGCATTTT
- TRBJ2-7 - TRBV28 CASSGTPTYEQYF TGTGCCAGCAGTGGGACCCCGACCTACGAGCAGTACTTC
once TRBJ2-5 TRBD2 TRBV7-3 CASSPTGGTTQETQYF TGTGCCAGCAGCCCCACAGGTGGGACTACCCAAGAGACCCAGTACTTC
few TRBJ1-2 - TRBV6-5 CASSYRQVNYGYTF TGTGCCAGCAGTTACCGACAGGTTAACTATGGCTACACCTTC
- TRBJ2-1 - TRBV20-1 CSALANEQFF TGCAGTGCTTTAGCCAATGAGCAGTTCTTC
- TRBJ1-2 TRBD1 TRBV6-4 CASRGQGDYGYTF TGTGCCAGCAGGGGACAGGGTGACTATGGCTACACCTTC
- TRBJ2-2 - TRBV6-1 CASSGLQGPNLYTGELFF TGTGCCAGCAGTGGTTTGCAGGGCCCCAACTTATACACCGGGGAGCTGTTTTTT
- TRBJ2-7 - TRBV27 CASRGDNSPYEQYF TGTGCCAGCAGGGGGGACAACTCGCCCTACGAGCAGTACTTC
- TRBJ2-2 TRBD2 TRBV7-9 CASSRTSGYPGELFF TGTGCCAGCAGTCGGACTAGCGGGTATCCCGGGGAGCTGTTTTTT
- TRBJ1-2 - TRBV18 CASSPSDNYGYTF TGTGCCAGCTCACCGTCAGATAACTATGGCTACACCTTC
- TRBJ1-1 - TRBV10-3 CAISEPGADTEAFF TGTGCCATCAGTGAGCCGGGGGCGGACACTGAAGCTTTCTTT
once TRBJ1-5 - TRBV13 CASSSLRGQPQHF TGTGCCAGCAGCTCCCTGAGGGGTCAGCCCCAGCATTTT
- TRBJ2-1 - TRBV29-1 CSVRSNSRPQFF TGCAGCGTCCGGTCGAACTCCAGGCCGCAGTTCTTC
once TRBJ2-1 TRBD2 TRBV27 CASSLLWEGLLSNNEQFF TGTGCCAGCAGTTTATTGTGGGAGGGCCTCCTTTCTAACAATGAGCAGTTCTTC
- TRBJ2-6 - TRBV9 CASSPGSSGANVLTF TGTGCCAGCAGTCCCGGTTCGTCTGGGGCCAACGTCCTGACTTTC
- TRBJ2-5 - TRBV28 CASSFGGGVETQYF TGTGCCAGCAGTTTTGGTGGGGGCGTAGAGACCCAGTACTTC
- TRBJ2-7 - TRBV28 CASSLTTGYYEQYF TGTGCCAGCAGTTTAACGACAGGCTATTACGAGCAGTACTTC
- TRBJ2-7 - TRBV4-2 CASSQGPSYEQYF TGTGCCAGCAGCCAGGGGCCTTCCTACGAGCAGTACTTC
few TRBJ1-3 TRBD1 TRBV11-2 CASSNTGGGNTIYF TGTGCCAGCAGCAATACAGGGGGGGGAAACACCATATATTTT
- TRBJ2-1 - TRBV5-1 CASSLLGYNEQFF TGCGCCAGCAGCTTGCTGGGGTACAATGAGCAGTTCTTC
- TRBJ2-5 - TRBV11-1 CASSLELYQETQYF TGTGCCAGCAGCTTGGAACTGTACCAAGAGACCCAGTACTTC
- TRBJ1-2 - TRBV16 CASSQGRVTDGNYGYTF TGTGCCAGCAGCCAAGGCCGGGTAACGGACGGTAACTATGGCTACACCTTC
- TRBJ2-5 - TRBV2 CASTRGETQYF TGTGCCAGCACCCGGGGGGAGACCCAGTACTTC
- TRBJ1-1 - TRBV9 CASSPWGGAGLSEAFF TGTGCCAGCAGCCCCTGGGGGGGGGCAGGGCTTTCTGAAGCTTTCTTT
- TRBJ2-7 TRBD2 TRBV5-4 CASSLGLAEVYEQYF TGTGCCAGCAGCTTGGGACTAGCGGAAGTCTACGAGCAGTACTTC
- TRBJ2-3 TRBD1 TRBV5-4 CASSRTGGADTQYF TGTGCCAGCAGCCGGACAGGGGGCGCAGATACGCAGTATTTT
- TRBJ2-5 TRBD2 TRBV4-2 CASSRGGGLAGQETQYF TGTGCCAGCAGCCGCGGCGGGGGACTAGCGGGGCAAGAGACCCAGTACTTC
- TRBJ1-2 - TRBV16 CASSASRVVRKIYGYTF TGTGCCAGCAGCGCAAGTCGGGTCGTTAGAAAGATCTATGGCTACACCTTC
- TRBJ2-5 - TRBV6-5 CASRARETQYF TGTGCCAGCAGGGCCCGGGAGACCCAGTACTTC
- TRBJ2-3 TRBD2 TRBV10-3 CAISGRAGGSVSTDTQYF TGTGCCATCAGTGGACGAGCGGGAGGATCCGTTAGCACAGATACGCAGTATTTT
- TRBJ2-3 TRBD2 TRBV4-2 CASSHGAGDTDTQYF TGTGCCAGCTCCCACGGGGCGGGGGACACAGATACGCAGTATTTT
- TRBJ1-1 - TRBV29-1 CSVEGGGGMNTEAFF TGCAGCGTTGAAGGGGGGGGCGGGATGAACACTGAAGCTTTCTTT
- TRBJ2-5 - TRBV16 CASSQSRETQYF TGTGCCAGCAGCCAATCGAGAGAGACCCAGTACTTC
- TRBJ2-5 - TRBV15 CATSRDRGRVETQYF TGTGCCACCAGCAGAGATAGGGGAAGAGTGGAGACCCAGTACTTC
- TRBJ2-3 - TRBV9 CASSVVLQGLTSTDTQYF TGTGCCAGCAGCGTAGTCCTACAGGGTCTAACTAGCACAGATACGCAGTATTTT